One sample yielded the 3 T cell receptor beta chains listed below, sequenced in a study of blood T cell repertoires in COVID-19. TCRdb's copy holds only in-frame clones and misses some; the assay was immunoSEQ multiplex PCR. The sample contains more than 300,000 clones, approximately 89% of which appear only once. Specimen: peripheral blood. The receptors stem from a woman aged 25 to 39 with COVID-19, enrolled during active disease.

The chain employs TRBV4-1 and TRBJ2-4; 7 nucleotides line up with TRBD1. V shed 5 bases, J shed 3 bases, and the junction held 7 bases outside the gene matches. CDR1 and CDR2 (germline): MGHRA, YSYEKL. The CDR3 runs to 15 residues. CDR3 in amino acids: CASSTTGLGKNIQYF. For the CDR3, the DNA is TGCGCCAGCAGCACGACAGGGTTAGGCAAAAACATTCAGTACTTC.

The rearrangement joins TRBV3-1 (or the pseudogene TRBV3-2) to TRBJ2-7; TRBD1 aligns across 10 bases. The CDR3 length is 15 residues. V shed 4 bases, J shed 4 bases, and the junction held 7 bases outside the gene matches. Looked up from germline, CDR1 is LGHDT and CDR2 is YNNKEL (reference sequence). The CDR3 loop is CASSLRGQGIYEQYF. CDR3 nucleotides: TGTGCCAGCAGCCTTCGGGGACAGGGGATATACGAGCAGTACTTC.

The rearrangement uses TRBV6-5 and TRBJ1-2; tentative D call: TRBD1 (6 bases). The CDR3 is 13 amino acids. Per the germline V gene, CDR1 is MNHEY and CDR2 is SVGAGI. The V gene lost 9 bases and the J gene lost 5 bases, with 16 bases spanning the gap. The CDR3 DNA reads TGTGCCAGTTCACGACAGGCCCAGTATGGCTACACCTTC. This sequence encodes CASSRQAQYGYTF.